The 4 T cell receptor beta chains reported below all come from one sample, sequenced in a study of T cell repertoires in cytomegalovirus infection. MiXCR, run by TCRdb on the reads, gives a single entry per CDR3 protein. The data show about 360,000 distinct CDR3 sequences, 15% to 20% seen once. Sequences were obtained from PBMCs. The receptors stem from a human donor in good health (CMV status not recorded). Some clones in this sample may be carry-over from other donors' samples.

This clonotype has more than one count but fewer than ten. V usage is TRBV20-1 and J usage is TRBJ2-1; TRBD2 might be the D (6 bases). The CDR3 sequence is 15 residues long. With 0 bases removed from V and 5 bases from J, the gap between germline ends came to 14 bases. From germline, CDR1 is DFQATT and CDR2 SNEGSKA (reference sequence). The CDR3 sequence is CSARDLGTGDNEQFF. Written as DNA, the CDR3 is TGCAGTGCTAGAGATCTGGGCACGGGGGACAATGAGCAGTTCTTC.

CDR3 loop: CASSSYRGRGYEQFF. The CDR3 DNA reads TGTGCCAGCAGCTCATACAGGGGGCGAGGGTATGAGCAGTTCTTC. The chain carries TRBV7-4 and TRBJ2-1; 9 bases align to TRBD1. Germline V gene data show CDR1 as SGHVT and CDR2 as SQSDAQ. The CDR3 contains 15 residues. The trim removed 4 bases at V and 8 bases at J, leaving 9 bases unmatched.

This clonotype was detected only a few times. This chain links TRBV12-3 or TRBV12-4 with TRBJ2-7; D remains unclear. V lost 0 bases, J lost 1 base, and 7 bases lay in between. The length of the CDR3 is 14 residues. CDR3 protein: CASSLAVSSYEQYF. DNA for the CDR3: TGTGCCAGCAGTTTAGCGGTCTCGTCCTACGAGCAGTACTTC.

This clonotype was picked up one time. The genes are TRBV5-1 and TRBJ2-5; TRBD1 matches at 7 bases. Germline V gives CDR1 SGHRS, CDR2 YFSETQ. V dropped 4 bases and J dropped 5; count of bases not matched to a gene: 11. The CDR3 loop spans 15 amino acids. This chain's CDR3 is CASSPLTGLGETQYF. In nucleotides, the CDR3 is TGCGCCAGCAGCCCTTTGACAGGGTTGGGCGAGACCCAGTACTTC.